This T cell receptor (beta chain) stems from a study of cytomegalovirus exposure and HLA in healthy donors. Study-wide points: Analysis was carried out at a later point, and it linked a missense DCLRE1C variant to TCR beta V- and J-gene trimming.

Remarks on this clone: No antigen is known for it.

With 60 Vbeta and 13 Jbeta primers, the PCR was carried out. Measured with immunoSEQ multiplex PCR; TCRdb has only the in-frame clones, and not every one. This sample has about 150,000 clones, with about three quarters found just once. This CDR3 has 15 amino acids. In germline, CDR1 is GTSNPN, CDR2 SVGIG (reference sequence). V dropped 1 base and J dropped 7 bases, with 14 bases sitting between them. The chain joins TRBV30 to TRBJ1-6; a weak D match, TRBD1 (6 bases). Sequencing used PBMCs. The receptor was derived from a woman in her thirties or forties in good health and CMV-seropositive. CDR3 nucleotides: TGTGCCTGGAGTGGTGGGGCAGGGGACAATTCACCCCTCCACTTT. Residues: CAWSGGAGDNSPLHF.